This is a list of T cell receptor beta chains from one sample in a study of CD8+ T cells in alopecia areata. Produced via immunoSEQ multiplex PCR; TCRdb's table is partial and in-frame only. The sample shows about 200,000 clones, approximately 56% of them seen only once. Sequenced material: CD4+ T cells sorted from blood, taken at week 4, from a patient treated with tofacitinib. The receptors shown here come from a human donor with alopecia areata. The conserved cysteine and the conserved F or W are not part of the CDR3 here. Clone sizes are given selectively: once, few, many, or a class where the clone is expanded.

size,J,V,CDR3
.,TRBJ2-3,TRBV9,ASSGYNSGPDTQY
.,TRBJ2-7,TRBV30,AWSRGQSYEQY
.,TRBJ1-5,TRBV30,AWSEGADQPQH
.,TRBJ2-5,TRBV5-1,ASRRPGLQETQY
.,TRBJ1-1,TRBV7-2,ASIEGGVLVLG
.,TRBJ1-1,TRBV20-1,SARDRTEAF
.,TRBJ1-4,TRBV15,ATSRERQHEKLF
few,TRBJ1-6,TRBV4-1,ASSQVVGAPLH
.,TRBJ2-7,TRBV7-2,ASSLVGTGAAYEQY
.,TRBJ1-2,TRBV7-2,ASSPREANYGYT
.,TRBJ1-2,TRBV15,ATSRGQNYGYT
few,TRBJ1-2,TRBV5-1,ASSLRETYGYT
.,TRBJ2-5,TRBV29-1,SVVLAGNQETQY
.,TRBJ2-3,TRBV2,ATRGDRSTDTQY
.,TRBJ1-1,TRBV18,ASSPASSAAVSTEAF
.,TRBJ2-7,TRBV6-5,ASSYSIREALYEQY
.,TRBJ2-1,TRBV5-4,ASSLGGSSYNEQF
once,TRBJ2-1,TRBV29-1,SVVRGTYNEQF
.,TRBJ1-4,TRBV30,AWSVSRVEKLF
.,TRBJ2-1,TRBV29-1,SVETKGPHNEQF
once,TRBJ2-5,TRBV7-9,ASSLRDARETQY
.,TRBJ2-1,TRBV29-1,SVDSQSSSYNEQF
.,TRBJ1-6,TRBV2,AGGQFQSPLH
few,TRBJ2-5,TRBV19,ATLDYAETQY
once,TRBJ2-5,TRBV7-2,ASSDPTGAGETQY
once,TRBJ1-6,TRBV7-9,ASGSAPSPLH
.,TRBJ1-2,TRBV29-1,SVDLVWGARGYT
.,TRBJ1-6,TRBV4-2,ASSQDLYGGGDSPLH
.,TRBJ2-3,TRBV5-4,ASSLDTEAQY